The present T cell receptor beta chain was sequenced within a study of cytotoxic CD8 clonotypes in ibrutinib-treated CLL. The repertoire was sequenced with immunoSEQ multiplex PCR; TCRdb's copy has only in-frame clones and lacks some. The table lists some 200,000 clones, just over 70% of them singletons. V lost 0 bases and J lost 1, with 7 bases in between. Germline CDR1 and CDR2: SGHNT and YYREEE (reference sequence). The CDR3 is 14 amino acids. The sequence came from a human donor with chronic lymphocytic leukemia. V gene TRBV5-4 combines with J gene TRBJ1-2; D gene unclear. Specimen: PBMCs, collected after 12 months of ibrutinib treatment. The CDR3 nucleotides read TGTGCCAGCAGCTTGGAGTCTTATAACTATGGCTACACCTTC. Translated, it gives CASSLESYNYGYTF. Using reference TRBV5-4 and TRBJ1-2 for the parts outside the CDR3, the full variable domain is ETGVTQSPTHLIKTRGQQVTLRCSSQSGHNTVSWYQQALGQGPQFIFQYYREEENGRGNFPPRFSGLQFPNYSSELNVNALELDDSALYLCASSLESYNYGYTFGSGTRLTVV.